This T cell receptor (beta chain) was captured by sequencing in a study of T-cell memory formation after mild COVID-19 (dated by TCRdb to the early 2020s). Broadly, across the study: Most TCR sequence clusters were specific to one of the two donors. In two donors, T-cell clones that expanded and contracted after mild COVID-19 were tracked by sequencing TCRalpha and TCRbeta repertoires over time. The cohort comprised two young, previously healthy adult volunteers, one female and one male.

General conclusions and limits of the study: The detection of some responding clones in pre-infection memory suggests that pre-existing cross-reactive memory T cells joined the SARS-CoV-2 response. The second-wave clones that peaked on day 37 were not confirmed to be SARS-CoV-2 specific. Contracting CD4+ clones turned up mainly in the CM and EM memory subsets, whereas EMRA was where CD8+ clones were enriched. From day 15 to 85, contracting clones showed balanced CD4/CD8 phenotypes, whereas a second wave of clones that expanded from day 15 to 37 leaned towards CD4+. The study covered only a couple of mild cases, and larger cohorts including severe cases with pre-infection samples were considered necessary.

The data were produced on an Illumina NovaSeq 6000. Using 5'RACE with constant-segment primers, TCRalpha and TCRbeta cDNA libraries were constructed, with sample barcodes and unique molecular identifiers added in the process. RNA was extracted from every sample with Trizol reagent. The libraries were amplified in two PCR steps, and the second step added a second sample barcode and Illumina TruSeq adapters. Libraries were sequenced on an Illumina NovaSeq with 2 x 150 bp paired-end reads. As for the authors' bioinformatics: With migec v1.2.7, reads were demultiplexed and then collapsed into UMI-guided consensus sequences. Using mixcr v2.1.11, UMI consensuses were aligned to TRA and TRB V and J templates and then assembled into clonotypes. Clonotypes were classified as expanded or contracted when called significant by both edgeR and NoisET, with noise models trained on biological replicates. For edgeR calls, the cutoffs were a false discovery rate-adjusted p below 0.01 and a log2 fold-change threshold of 1. As an exploratory analysis of dynamics, max-normalized trajectories of the 1000 most abundant clonotypes were examined by PCA with hierarchical clustering. Separately sequenced CD4+ and CD8+ repertoires were used to assign the CD4 or CD8 phenotype of responding clones. TCRdb reanalyzed the raw reads on its own, using fastp at Q25 for trimming and MiXCR for clone calling, and kept in-frame beta chains. Duplicate CDR3 protein sequences are folded into a single record with the most common DNA and genes. The authors' filters were not applied to this entry. The sample has about 340,000 distinct CDR3 sequences on record, 15% to 20% of them singletons. Under 25% of the sample is in the top ten clones.

This clonotype was picked up a small number of times. What antigen it recognizes has not been identified. Nothing much larger sits one base from this clone, and base qualities are not available. Cut back by 8 bases and 7 bases, the V and J ends lie 16 bases apart. The CDR3 spans 13 residues, from the cysteine through the phenylalanine. The entry retains the CDR3 DNA only, 39 bases that are in frame from base 1. Ficoll-Paque density gradient centrifugation was used to isolate PBMCs. Material for sequencing was PBMCs or a T cell subset sorted from them (not recorded which). Here the chain combines TRBV12-3 or TRBV12-4 and TRBJ2-3, with TRBD2 perhaps the D gene, on 6 matching bases. This clonotype originated in a man younger than 35 who had mild COVID-19 (a few samples of this study predate the infection). The sample titles of this study are shuffled in the database, so cell type and time point are left out; the donor was told from shared clones. The DNA sequence is TGTGCCAGCGTTGGGGGGTTTCTGAATACGCAGTATTTT. The encoded protein is CASVGGFLNTQYF.